This T cell receptor (beta chain) appears in the sequencing data of a study of cytomegalovirus exposure and HLA in healthy donors (dated by TCRdb to about 2017). For context, the study as a whole: According to an earlier analysis of a few hundred of the donors, 200 million or so T cells yielded 90 million to 140 million unique TCR beta sequences and approximately 280 Gb of sequence data. Roughly 300 gigabases of sequencing data and around 85 million unique TCR sequences made up an early release that covered approximately 620 HLA-typed donors. Of the 350 to 450 genotyped donors, roughly 85% fell in the genetic ancestry cluster associated with self-reported Caucasian donors. The study aimed to test whether cataloging public T cell receptors could reveal signatures of past pathogen exposure. The study used immunosequencing to profile the T cell repertoires of some 600 subjects and linked those repertoires to cytomegalovirus serostatus. In addition to the first cohort of around 670 subjects, a separate validation cohort of around 110 different subjects was used. High-throughput TCR immunosequencing, statistical association of individual TCRs with disease status, and machine learning were combined to predict cytomegalovirus infection status. A later analysis re-examined previously published TCR beta repertoires from 500 to 700 donors and added high-resolution HLA genotyping to investigate patterns of TCR occurrence. The later analysis used no new phenotypic data to find candidate immune exposures, relying instead on TCR beta sequences and their occurrence across donors. In an earlier analysis of several hundred of the donors, high-throughput TCR beta sequencing was used to judge whether each TCR beta V gene segment behaved as functional or pseudogenic. Donor age, sex, ethnicity and CMV serostatus were compiled together with the repertoire data. A later genetic analysis took genome-wide SNP genotypes for about three fifths of the 666 donors and used that subset as a discovery cohort. Every repertoire in the discovery cohort had been generated on one and the same sequencing platform. HLA typing included class I and class II loci at four-digit resolution. The number of donors typed differed by locus, with 629-630 for A, B, C, DRB1 and DQB1, 522 for DQA1, 606 for DPA1, and 400 to 490 for DPB1. Roughly 5 DR-DQ haplotypes were handled as single units for association and clustering, since linkage in the cohort was strong. Among roughly 370 genotyped donors of the cohort, an average of around 240,000 unique TCR beta nucleotide sequences were sequenced per donor, around 18% of them non-productive.

Taken from the germline V gene, the CDR1 and CDR2 loops are MGHRA and YSYEKL. The CDR3 starts with the cysteine, ends with the phenylalanine, and has 14 residues. Of the read, only the CDR3 DNA is kept; its 42 bases are in frame from base 1. At the junction V is shortened by 1 base and J by 4 bases, with 7 bases in between. In total, 500 to 700 healthy bone marrow donors made up the cohort. At the time of sampling, every cohort member was nominally healthy, though immune exposures that went unrecorded were likely present. The donor tested CMV seropositive and was one of the 289 seropositive cohort members. Every donor gave a peripheral blood sample, and the peripheral blood mononuclear cells from that sample were used for TCR beta sequencing. Genomic DNA was extracted from the blood cell samples with the Qiagen DNeasy Blood Extraction Kit. Library preparation was by the immunoSEQ multiplex PCR assay. For the multiplex PCR, a mixture combining 60 forward primers for TCR Vbeta segments and 13 reverse primers for TCR Jbeta segments was used. The CDR3 region of rearranged TCR beta genes was amplified from genomic DNA by a multiplex PCR assay. The Illumina HiSeq System was used to sequence the amplified TCR beta libraries as 87-base-pair reads. Per the authors' processing: In a later analysis, about 80 million unique TCR beta chains were counted across the approximately 640 repertoires, and roughly 11 million of these chains were shared by at least two donors. A nearest-neighbor algorithm error-corrected the raw reads and collapsed the reads into unique sequences, merging closely related sequences to remove PCR and sequencing errors. To assign V, D and J gene segments, CDR3 sequences were aligned to IMGT reference sequences. For a sequence to be retained, at least a six-nucleotide match to both a V gene segment and a J gene segment was required. Rearrangements were called productive when the CDR3 lacked stop codons and stayed in frame with V and J; all others were non-productive. Following IMGT convention, CDR3 was defined as the stretch from the second conserved V-encoded cysteine to the conserved J-encoded phenylalanine. The earlier analysis of some 540 of the donors excluded any sequence lacking an unambiguous match to a single V gene segment. An earlier analysis of some 610 of the donors called V segments functional above 56.7% productive rearrangements and segregating when the between-donor standard deviation exceeded 5%. A statistical classification framework was developed to diagnose cytomegalovirus status using the catalog of TCR beta chain sequences. In a later analysis, TCR nucleotide sequences were compared against IMGT/GENE-DB human TR gene sequences so that V and J genes could be assigned. The TCRdist pipeline was used in a later analysis to assign CDR3 sequences and most-parsimonious VDJ recombination scenarios. In a later analysis, each TCR beta chain was defined by its CDR3 amino acid sequence together with its V-gene family, and reads lacking a unique V-gene family were excluded. A later analysis removed 550 to 650 highly shared, low-generation-probability nucleotide sequences to deal with suspected cross-contamination and a sequencing artifact. For each public chain, a later analysis derived a clonal expansion index from normalized ranks of inferred template counts within each repertoire. In a later analysis, generation probabilities were computed using a VDJ recombination model fitted to out-of-frame rearrangements, and the results were checked against IGoR. In a later analysis, TCR-TCR, TCR-HLA and TCR-CMV co-occurrence was scored with hypergeometric tests, and a repertoire-size bias correction was applied to TCR pairs. A later analysis estimated false discovery rates by permuting HLA or CMV assignments 20 times. In a later analysis, co-occurring TCRs were grouped using DBSCAN, and TCRdist sequence similarity was added for clustering within HLA-allele-positive subsets. Repertoires with fewer than 30,000 or more than 120,000 public chains, plus five repertoires with anomalous nucleotide sharing, were excluded from co-occurrence clustering. Sourced from immuneACCESS, this table was stored by TCRdb with only in-frame sequences that have V and J called. A share of the clones is absent; for the studies checked, an unresolved V gene accounts for under half, and the remainder has no known explanation. The V and J calls and clone size are taken from that table; D and trimming were inferred from the DNA. This sample's clone table shows more than 45,000 clones. The biggest ten clones account for 12% of the sample.

Study-wide findings and limitations: Correlated functional status among segregating V segments might be attributable to linkage disequilibrium, but an unknown experimental factor could not be ruled out. A cluster of highly shared sequence variants was judged likely to represent a technical artifact of the sequencing pipeline. When HLA alleles, especially DR and DQ, strongly co-occurred, TCR associations were difficult to assign to individual alleles. A further reported finding was that TCR beta sequences accurately predicted the HLA-A and HLA-B alleles for most subjects in the first cohort. The classifier was reported to diagnose cytomegalovirus status with high specificity and sensitivity in both the original and validation cohorts. In the study, roughly 160 TCR beta chains were listed as associated with cytomegalovirus. Immune exposure information for the cohort was limited to CMV serostatus. According to a later analysis, TCR association rates differed among HLA loci, with DRB1 alleles showing the most associated TCRs and HLA-C alleles showing the fewest. An association between a missense DCLRE1C variant and V-gene and J-gene trimming of TCR beta chains was found in a later genetic analysis and replicated in an independent cohort. A later analysis reported that several top co-occurrence clusters appeared linked to parvovirus B19, influenza, CMV and Epstein-Barr virus. In this cohort, only TCR beta chains were sequenced, and detectable features were limited by the absence of alpha or paired-chain data. In a later genetic analysis, fewer N-insertions in productive TCRs were reported among donors in an Asian-associated ancestry cluster than the roughly 640-donor mean. In a later analysis, around 17,000 TCR beta sequences were associated with specific HLA alleles at a false discovery rate of 0.05. In a later analysis, most CMV-associated TCR beta chains were found to appear HLA-restricted, with HLA associations seemingly driven largely by CMV exposure. Most TCR sequences were seen in very few donors, while some public TCRs were found in many individuals. Because counts were too low, about 18 rarely observed V segments, including chromosome 9 orphons, were left out of the earlier analysis of roughly 600 of the donors. HLA typing was unavailable for some donors at each locus, so association tests used only the typed subset. Sequencing depth was assumed to be roughly uniform across donors in the presence/absence analyses, though that assumption may not hold. A few of the identified cytomegalovirus-associated TCR beta chains were confirmed in vitro to be specific for cytomegalovirus antigens. Because the 87-base-pair reads could not distinguish some IMGT-functional V segments, including TRBV6-2 and TRBV6-3, those segments were excluded. In a later analysis, HLA-associated TCR beta chains were found to be more clonally expanded and to have lower generation probabilities than equally common non-associated chains. The authors suggested that the approach could potentially be extended to other disease states and immunological phenotypes. In an earlier analysis of approximately 590 of the donors, most TCR beta V segments appeared in productive rearrangements about 90% or about 30% of the time, broadly matching IMGT annotations.

Regarding this clone: Its antigen remains undetermined.

This clonotype was sampled from a woman aged 25 to 39 in good health and CMV-seropositive. The V and J genes are TRBV4-1 and TRBJ2-2, with the D gene not clear enough to name. The sample was PBMCs. Here is the DNA: TGCGCCAGCAGCCAAGTATCAGTCACCGGGGAGCTGTTTTTT. This gives the protein CASSQVSVTGELFF.